What follows are 5 T cell receptor beta chains derived from one specimen sequenced in a study of T cell repertoires in cytomegalovirus infection. In TCRdb, the reads were re-called with MiXCR into one record per CDR3 protein. Seen here are approximately 1,000,000 distinct CDR3 sequences, around 29% observed once, and the top ten hold 11% to 15%. Their cognate antigens are unknown. The sequencing used cultured CD8+ T cells from PBMCs, collected from culture after CMV antigen stimulation. The receptors derive from a human donor in good health (CMV status not recorded). Some clones in this sample may be carry-over from other donors' samples.

The table lists this clonotype with many counts. The chain uses TRBV7-8 and TRBJ1-1; no clear D. Trimming pared 1 base from V and 10 bases from J, leaving 10 bases between. This CDR3 comprises 12 residues. CDR1 SGHVS and CDR2 FQNEAQ come from the germline V gene. The CDR3 DNA is TGTGCCAGCAGCTTAGACGGAAACGGAGCTTTCTTT. Its translation is CASSLDGNGAFF. Full variable domain (remainder filled in from reference TRBV7-8 and TRBJ1-1): GAGVSQSPRYKVAKRGQDVALRCDPISGHVSLFWYQQALGQGPEFLTYFQNEAQLDKSGLPSDRFFAERPEGSVSTLKIQRTQQEDSAVYLCASSLDGNGAFFGQGTRLTVV.

There are a few counts of this clonotype. The chain recombines TRBV20-1 with TRBJ1-2; D not resolved. CDR1 DFQATT and CDR2 SNEGSKA come from the germline V gene (reference sequence). The V end was cut by 3 bases, the J end by 4 bases, with 12 bases between. This CDR3 is 13 amino acids long. The CDR3 here is CSARPYESYGYTF. CDR3 DNA sequence: TGCAGTGCTAGGCCCTACGAAAGCTATGGCTACACCTTC.

The chain employs TRBV27 and TRBJ1-2, with D perhaps TRBD1 (6 bases). Trimming removed 5 bases from V and 8 bases from J, with 21 bases in between. The CDR3 covers 15 residues. Germline CDR1 and CDR2: MNHEY and SMNVEV (reference sequence). CDR3 residues: CASSTQGPKGGGYTF. The CDR3, as DNA: TGTGCCAGCAGTACACAGGGTCCAAAGGGGGGGGGCTACACCTTC.

This clonotype has only a few counts. The chain joins TRBV27 to TRBJ1-2, with 9 bases aligning to TRBD1. The CDR3 totals 13 residues. J gave up 7 bases and V 6 bases, and 6 bases lay outside the gene matches. Germline CDR1 is MNHEY and CDR2 is SMNVEV (reference sequence). CDR3 in DNA: TGTGCCAGCAGCACAGGGGGCGGCGGTGGCTACACCTTC. Protein: CASSTGGGGGYTF.

The rearrangement joins TRBV6-1 to TRBJ1-1; no reliable D call. Germline V gene data show CDR1 as MNHNS and CDR2 as SASEGT. Trimming took 7 bases from V and 1 from J, leaving 10 bases between them. The CDR3 sequence is 13 residues long. As DNA, the CDR3 is TGTGCCAGCAAGGACCCAGCGAACACTGAAGCTTTCTTT. It encodes CASKDPANTEAFF.